This T cell receptor (beta chain) was obtained from a study of identical twins. V was pared by 1 base and J by 8 bases, with 9 bases between. The CDR3 is 14 amino acids. Germline V lookup: CDR1 LNHNV, CDR2 YYDKDF (reference sequence). TCRdb analysed the 5' RACE reads with MiXCR anew, one entry per CDR3 protein. This sample has approximately 690,000 distinct CDR3 sequences; 5.5% to 6.5% occur once, and the top ten carry roughly 1.8%. This clonotype originated in a man aged 18 to 29 in good health. Sequencing was carried out using naive T cells sorted from blood. This chain connects TRBV15 to TRBJ1-6, with a tentative D call TRBD1 (5 bases). Here the CDR3 DNA reads TGTGCCACCAGCAGAGGCCAGGGCTATTCACCCCTCCACTTT. Translating gives CATSRGQGYSPLHF. The full variable domain, rest sourced from reference TRBV15 and TRBJ1-6, is DAMVIQNPRYQVTQFGKPVTLSCSQTLNHNVMYWYQQKSSQAPKLLFHYYDKDFNNEADTPDNFQSRRPNTSFCFLDIRSPGLGDTAMYLCATSRGQGYSPLHFGNGTRLTVT.